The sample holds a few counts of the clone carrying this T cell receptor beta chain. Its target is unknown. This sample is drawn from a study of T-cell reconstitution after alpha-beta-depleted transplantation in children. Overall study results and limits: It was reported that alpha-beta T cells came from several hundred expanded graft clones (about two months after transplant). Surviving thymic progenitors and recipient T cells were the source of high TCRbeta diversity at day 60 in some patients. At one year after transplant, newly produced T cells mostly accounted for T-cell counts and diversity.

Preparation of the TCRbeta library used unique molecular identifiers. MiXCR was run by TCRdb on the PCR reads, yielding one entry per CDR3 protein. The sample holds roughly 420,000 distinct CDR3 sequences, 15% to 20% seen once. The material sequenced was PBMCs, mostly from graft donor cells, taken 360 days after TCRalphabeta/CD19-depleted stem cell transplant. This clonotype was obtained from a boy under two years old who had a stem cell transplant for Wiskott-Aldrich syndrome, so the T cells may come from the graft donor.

The CDR3 bases are TGCGCCAGCAGCTTCCGGGAACCCACAGATACGCAGTATTTT. Protein sequence: CASSFREPTDTQYF. The rearrangement joins TRBV5-1 to TRBJ2-3; the D gene is possibly TRBD2 (5 bases). Germline V gene data show CDR1 as SGHRS and CDR2 as YFSETQ. The CDR3 covers 14 residues. V lost 2 bases and J lost 2, with 9 bases in between.